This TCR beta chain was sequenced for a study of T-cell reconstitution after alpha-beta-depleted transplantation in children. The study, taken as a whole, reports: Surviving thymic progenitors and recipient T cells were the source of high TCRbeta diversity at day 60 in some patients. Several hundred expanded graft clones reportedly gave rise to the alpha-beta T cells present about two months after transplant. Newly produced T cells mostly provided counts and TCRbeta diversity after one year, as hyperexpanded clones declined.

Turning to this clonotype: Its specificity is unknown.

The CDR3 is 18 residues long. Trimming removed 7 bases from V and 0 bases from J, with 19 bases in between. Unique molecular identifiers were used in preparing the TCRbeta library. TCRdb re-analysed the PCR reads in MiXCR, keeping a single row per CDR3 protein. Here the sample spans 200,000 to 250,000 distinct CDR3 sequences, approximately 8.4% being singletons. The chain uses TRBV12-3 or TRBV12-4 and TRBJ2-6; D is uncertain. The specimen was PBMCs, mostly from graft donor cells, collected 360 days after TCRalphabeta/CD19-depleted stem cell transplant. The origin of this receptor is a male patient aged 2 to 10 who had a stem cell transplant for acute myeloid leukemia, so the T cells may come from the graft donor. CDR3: CASNPGSTLGSGANVLTF. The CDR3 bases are TGTGCCAGCAATCCGGGCTCCACCCTTGGCTCTGGGGCCAACGTCCTGACTTTC.